The 26 T cell receptor beta chains given below trace back to one sample, sequenced in a study of blood T cell repertoires in COVID-19. Method: immunoSEQ multiplex PCR; TCRdb's copy keeps in-frame clones and lacks some. Among about 250,000 clones listed, roughly 80% were seen once. The sample was PBMCs or T cells enriched from blood (not recorded which). The receptors originated from a woman between 40 and 50 years old who had been exposed to COVID-19.

The CDR3 DNA follows: TGTGCCAGCAGCCCTAAAGAGGAAGAAAAACTGTTTTTT. Amino acid sequence: CASSPKEEEKLFF. The chain combines TRBV7-8 with TRBJ1-4; D is unresolved. Trimming shortened V by 5 bases and J by 8 bases, and 12 bases separated the two germline ends. Germline-derived CDR1 and CDR2 are SGHVS and FQNEAQ. CDR3 length: 13 amino acids.

This chain's CDR3 is CASSSHLAGGRNEQFF. DNA of the CDR3: TGCGCCAGCAGCTCGCACTTAGCAGGGGGTAGGAATGAGCAGTTCTTC. The gene calls are TRBV5-1 and TRBJ2-1; 7 nucleotides agree with TRBD1. The CDR3 is 16 residues long. The germline gives CDR1 SGHRS, CDR2 YFSETQ. Unmatched junction bases numbered 13, after V lost 3 bases and J lost 7 bases.

The V call is TRBV7-6, the J call TRBJ1-1; D uncertain. V lost 2 bases and J 1 base, leaving 11 bases between the germline ends. Germline CDR1 and CDR2: SGHVS and FNYEAQ. The CDR3 is 15 amino acids. CDR3 sequence: CASSLRQRGNTEAFF. The DNA for the CDR3 is TGTGCCAGCAGCTTAAGGCAGCGGGGGAACACTGAAGCTTTCTTT.

This chain uses TRBV19 with TRBJ2-6; D might be TRBD1 (6 bases). Trimming cost V 8 bases and J 2 bases, with 13 bases left between them. This CDR3 region has 15 residues. Germline CDR1 LNHDA, CDR2 SQIVND (reference sequence). The CDR3 DNA reads as TGTGCCAGTGAGCAGGGGTTTACTGGGGCCAACGTCCTGACTTTC. Residues: CASEQGFTGANVLTF. Full variable domain (outside the CDR3, taken from reference TRBV19 and TRBJ2-6): DGGITQSPKYLFRKEGQNVTLSCEQNLNHDAMYWYRQDPGQGLRLIYYSQIVNDFQKGDIAEGYSVSREKKESFPLTVTSAQKNPTAFYLCASEQGFTGANVLTFGAGSRLTVL.

To note about this clone: This sample also contains other DNA sequences that code for the same CDR3. The rearrangement joins TRBV19 to TRBJ1-2, with TRBD1 matching 7 bases. V lost 0 bases and J lost 4; bases outside the gene matches: 2. Looked up from germline, CDR1 is LNHDA and CDR2 is SQIVND (reference sequence). The CDR3 length is 14 residues. CDR3 nucleotide sequence: TGTGCCAGTAGTATAGAGACAGGGCTCTATGGCTACACCTTC. It encodes CASSIETGLYGYTF.

This rearrangement joins TRBV30 to TRBJ1-1; 8 positions match TRBD1. V trimming: 2 bases; J trimming: 4 bases; junction bases outside the gene matches: 6. The CDR3 contains 14 residues. In germline, CDR1 is GTSNPN, CDR2 SVGIG (reference sequence). CDR3 sequence: CAWSRTGRGTEAFF. In DNA form, the CDR3 reads TGTGCCTGGAGTCGGACAGGGAGGGGCACTGAAGCTTTCTTT. Full variable domain (outside the CDR3, taken from reference TRBV30 and TRBJ1-1): SQTIHQWPATLVQPVGSPLSLECTVEGTSNPNLYWYRQAAGRGLQLLFYSVGIGQISSEVPQNLSASRPQDRQFILSSKKLLLSDSGFYLCAWSRTGRGTEAFFGQGTRLTVV.

The chain employs TRBV7-2 and TRBJ1-5; 8 bases map to TRBD1. Germline CDR1 reads SGHTA; CDR2 reads FQGNSA. The CDR3 is 14 amino acids. The J segment lost 7 bases and the V segment lost 4 bases, leaving 6 bases of the junction unmatched. The CDR3 nucleotides read TGTGCCAGCAGCTCCGGACAGGGCCACCAGCCCCAGCATTTT. Its translation: CASSSGQGHQPQHF.

J is TRBJ2-3 and V is TRBV6-5, with 12 bases that match TRBD2. CDR3 length equals 14 residues. Per the germline V gene, CDR1 is MNHEY and CDR2 is SVGAGI. The V gene end was trimmed by 8 bases and the J gene end by 1 base; junction bases not matched to a gene: 1. Here the CDR3 reads CASASGGGTDTQYF. The DNA of the CDR3 is TGTGCCAGCGCTAGCGGGGGGGGCACAGATACGCAGTATTTT.

J is TRBJ2-1 and V is TRBV6-2 or TRBV6-3; D is unclear. CDR3 size: 15 residues. Trimming took 2 bases from V and 4 from J, leaving 12 bases between them. From germline, CDR1 is MNHEY and CDR2 SVGEGT. CDR3 sequence reads: CASSYVGTAYNEQFF. The CDR3 coding sequence is TGTGCCAGCAGTTACGTGGGCACAGCATACAATGAGCAGTTCTTC.

This chain connects TRBV7-2 to TRBJ1-6; 9 nucleotides match TRBD1. V trimming: 5 bases; J trimming: 12 bases; junction bases outside the gene matches: 11. In germline, CDR1 is SGHTA, CDR2 FQGNSA. This CDR3 contains 15 residues. CDR3 nucleotide sequence: TGTGCCAGCAGCCCTGGACAGGGGTCCTTGGAACCCCTCCACTTT. This translates into CASSPGQGSLEPLHF. Full variable domain (rest looked up from reference TRBV7-2 and TRBJ1-6): GAGVSQSPSNKVTEKGKDVELRCDPISGHTALYWYRQSLGQGLEFLIYFQGNSAPDKSGLPSDRFSAERTGGSVSTLTIQRTQQEDSAVYLCASSPGQGSLEPLHFGNGTRLTVT.

This clone occurred a few times. The rearrangement links TRBV7-9 to TRBJ2-2; maybe TRBD1 (5 bases). V was shortened by 3 bases and J by 6 bases, with 11 bases between the two germline ends. Germline loops: CDR1 SEHNR, CDR2 FQNEAQ (reference sequence). The CDR3 consists of 14 residues. The CDR3 region is CASSLTQVAGELFF. As DNA, the CDR3 is TGTGCCAGCAGCTTGACACAGGTTGCCGGGGAGCTGTTTTTT.

V usage is TRBV3-1 (or the pseudogene TRBV3-2) and J usage is TRBJ2-3, with 9 bases identical to TRBD2. Unmatched junction bases numbered 8, after V lost 4 bases and J lost 6 bases. The CDR3 runs to 15 residues. The germline V gene encodes CDR1 LGHDT and CDR2 YNNKEL (reference sequence). Here the CDR3 reads CASSLASGAQDTQYF. The CDR3 region has the DNA TGTGCCAGCAGCCTAGCTAGCGGGGCCCAGGATACGCAGTATTTT.

V and J are TRBV2 and TRBJ2-3; D is uncertain. Per germline, CDR1 SNHLY and CDR2 FYNNEI. The length of the CDR3 is 15 residues. V was pared by 4 bases and J by 1 base, with 12 bases between. The CDR3 spells CASSGTATRTDTQYF. DNA of the CDR3: TGTGCCAGCAGTGGAACAGCTACCCGCACAGATACGCAGTATTTT.

The rearrangement links TRBV11-3 to TRBJ2-2; a weak D match, TRBD2 (5 bases). V lost 5 bases and J lost 3, with 7 bases in between. Germline V gene lookup returns CDR1 SGHNT and CDR2 YENEEA. The CDR3 contains 13 residues. The CDR3 nucleotides are TGTGCCAGCAGCACGCGGGACACCGGGGAGCTGTTTTTT. It specifies CASSTRDTGELFF.

The chain couples TRBV19 to TRBJ1-4; the D is unclear. The germline CDR1 and CDR2 sequences are LNHDA and SQIVND (reference sequence). The CDR3 is 14 amino acids. Trimming shortened V by 7 bases and J by 11 bases, and 20 bases separated the two germline ends. This chain's CDR3 is CASIRTHIKRKLFF. CDR3 coding DNA: TGTGCCAGTATCCGCACTCATATTAAGCGGAAACTGTTTTTT.

This chain joins TRBV5-1 and TRBJ2-1, with 13 bases fitting TRBD2. Germline loops: CDR1 SGHRS, CDR2 YFSETQ. V lost 1 base to trimming and J lost 9 bases; unmatched junction nucleotides: 7. CDR3 length: 16 amino acids. CDR3 loop: CASSLTSGGAVGEQFF. In nucleotides, the CDR3 is TGCGCCAGCAGCTTGACTAGCGGGGGGGCCGTAGGTGAGCAGTTCTTC.

The chain has TRBV19 and TRBJ2-1, with D possibly being TRBD2 (7 bases). The germline gives CDR1 LNHDA, CDR2 SQIVND (reference sequence). V lost 6 bases and J lost 7, with 16 bases in between. CDR3 size: 14 residues. The CDR3 is CASRGVRGRNEQFF. The CDR3 DNA is TGTGCCAGTAGAGGTGTGCGGGGGCGGAATGAGCAGTTCTTC. Using reference TRBV19 and TRBJ2-1 for the parts outside the CDR3, the full variable domain is DGGITQSPKYLFRKEGQNVTLSCEQNLNHDAMYWYRQDPGQGLRLIYYSQIVNDFQKGDIAEGYSVSREKKESFPLTVTSAQKNPTAFYLCASRGVRGRNEQFFGPGTRLTVL.

V gene TRBV12-5 combines with J gene TRBJ1-5; D is unclear. The CDR3 loop spans 14 amino acids. V lost 9 bases and J 2 bases, leaving 14 bases between the germline ends. Germline CDR1 LGHNT, CDR2 FRNRAP. The CDR3: CASASMVGNQPQHF. The CDR3 bases are TGTGCTAGCGCGTCAATGGTGGGCAATCAGCCCCAGCATTTT.

The chain recombines TRBV19 with TRBJ2-3, with D maybe TRBD2 (6 bases). Trimming stripped 3 bases from V and 4 bases from J, with 11 bases between. The germline V gene has CDR1 LNHDA and CDR2 SQIVND (reference sequence). The CDR3 loop spans 14 amino acids. The CDR3 reads CASSMGTSSDTQYF. Written as DNA, the CDR3 is TGTGCCAGTAGTATGGGGACTTCCTCAGATACGCAGTATTTT.

CDR3 region: CASSLGQGLTEAFF. The CDR3 DNA sequence: TGTGCCAGCAGCTTGGGGCAGGGGTTGACTGAAGCTTTCTTT. This chain links TRBV5-6 with TRBJ1-1; D perhaps matches TRBD1 (6 bases). Germline V gene data show CDR1 as SGHDT and CDR2 as YYEEEE. CDR3 length equals 14 residues. The ends were cut back, 0 bases at V and 5 bases at J, with 11 bases in the middle.

The CDR3 protein is CASSWVLANTGELFF. Here the CDR3 DNA reads TGTGCCAGCAGTTGGGTCCTAGCGAACACCGGGGAGCTGTTTTTT. The chain recombines TRBV6-2 or TRBV6-3 with TRBJ2-2; D is undetermined. Trimming removed 4 bases at V and 0 bases at J, with 9 bases between. The CDR3 covers 15 residues. Germline V CDR1 and CDR2: MNHEY, SVGEGT.

The chain employs TRBV3-1 (or the pseudogene TRBV3-2) and TRBJ2-7, with 7 nucleotides matching TRBD1. Germline V gene lookup returns CDR1 LGHDT and CDR2 YNNKEL (reference sequence). Trimming removed 1 base from V and 1 base from J; junction bases left unmatched: 13. The length of the CDR3 is 18 residues. The CDR3: CASSQGPWDSYASYEQYF. The CDR3 DNA sequence: TGTGCCAGCAGCCAAGGTCCCTGGGACAGCTATGCATCCTACGAGCAGTACTTC.

The DNA for the CDR3 is TGTGCCATCAGAATTCGGGACAGCTATGGCTACACCTTC. Its protein product is CAIRIRDSYGYTF. This chain connects TRBV10-3 to TRBJ1-2; 7 positions agree with TRBD1. CDR1 and CDR2 (germline): ENHRY, SYGVKD. There are 13 residues in the CDR3. V dropped 6 bases and J dropped 4; count of bases not matched to a gene: 5.

The CDR3 DNA is TGTGCCAGCAGTTTTGGACAGGGAATCTATGGCTACACCTTC. This gives the protein CASSFGQGIYGYTF. The chain uses TRBV28 and TRBJ1-2; 8 nucleotides line up with TRBD1. J gave up 4 bases and V 3 bases, and 4 bases lay outside the gene matches. Germline values: CDR1 MDHEN, CDR2 SYDVKM. The CDR3 consists of 14 residues.

The J gene is TRBJ2-7, the V gene TRBV29-1, with D hard to call. Germline V CDR1 and CDR2: SQVTM, ANQGSEA. V was pared by 2 bases and J by 0 bases, with 5 bases between. The CDR3 length is 12 residues. The CDR3 loop is CSVESGSYEQYF. The DNA of the CDR3 is TGCAGCGTTGAATCAGGCTCCTACGAGCAGTACTTC.

The rearrangement joins TRBV19 to TRBJ1-2; D remains ambiguous. CDR1 and CDR2 from the germline V gene are LNHDA and SQIVND (reference sequence). This CDR3 has 16 amino acids. Trimming left V 3 bases short and J 1 base short, with 15 bases between. CDR3 residues: CASSILPAGSNYGYTF. The CDR3 DNA is TGTGCCAGTAGTATTCTCCCAGCGGGGAGTAACTATGGCTACACCTTC.